These 20 T cell receptor beta chains were sequenced from one sample in a study of OX40 agonist ivuxolimab in advanced cancers. This table comes from immunoSEQ multiplex PCR, and its TCRdb copy is limited to in-frame clones, with some not included. Among more than 40,000 clones, 75% to 80% were seen once, and the ten largest hold around 2.5%. Sequenced here: CD4+ or CD8+ T cells sorted from blood, sampled in a trial of the OX40 agonist ivuxolimab. The receptors here all came from an adult with an advanced solid tumor such as melanoma, head and neck, liver or kidney cancer.

The V call is TRBV5-1, the J call TRBJ2-3; TRBD2 matches 12 bases. The CDR3 loop spans 17 amino acids. Unmatched junction bases numbered 6, after V lost 0 bases and J lost 4 bases. CDR1 and CDR2 (germline): SGHRS, YFSETQ. The CDR3 DNA reads TGCGCCAGCAGCTTGGGACTAGCGGGAGAAGGGGCAGATACGCAGTATTTT. It specifies CASSLGLAGEGADTQYF.

V and J are TRBV5-6 and TRBJ1-1; 7 bases align to TRBD1. From germline, CDR1 is SGHDT and CDR2 YYEEEE. V lost 0 bases and J lost 8; bases outside the gene matches: 7. The CDR3 has 14 amino acids. For the CDR3, the DNA is TGTGCCAGCAGCTTGGGCCCACAGGGGCGAGAAGCTTTCTTT. Encoded protein: CASSLGPQGREAFF.

V and J are TRBV2 and TRBJ2-1, with 7 bases that match TRBD1. In germline, CDR1 is SNHLY, CDR2 FYNNEI. Trimming at V came to 1 base and at J to 6 bases, leaving 6 bases not matched to a gene. This CDR3 comprises 15 residues. The CDR3 sequence is CASSEVGGQVNEQFF. CDR3 bases: TGTGCCAGCAGTGAAGTTGGTGGACAGGTCAATGAGCAGTTCTTC. The full variable domain, with the rest looked up from reference TRBV2 and TRBJ2-1, is EPEVTQTPSHQVTQMGQEVILRCVPISNHLYFYWYRQILGQKVEFLVSFYNNEISEKSEIFDDQFSVERPDGSNFTLKIRSTKLEDSAMYFCASSEVGGQVNEQFFGPGTRLTVL.

The CDR3 bases are TGCGCCAGCAGCTTGGGGGCCGCAGGGGGCTACGAGCAGTACTTC. Residues: CASSLGAAGGYEQYF. This chain uses TRBV5-1 with TRBJ2-7, with 7 bases identical to TRBD1. The V and J ends lost 0 bases and 3 bases, in that order; junction bases with no gene match: 6. Germline CDR1 reads SGHRS; CDR2 reads YFSETQ. The CDR3 covers 15 residues. Full variable domain (remainder filled in from reference TRBV5-1 and TRBJ2-7): KAGVTQTPRYLIKTRGQQVTLSCSPISGHRSVSWYQQTPGQGLQFLFEYFSETQRNKGNFPGRFSGRQFSNSRSEMNVSTLELGDSALYLCASSLGAAGGYEQYFGPGTRLTVT.

The chain employs TRBV5-4 and TRBJ1-2, with D perhaps TRBD1 (5 bases). There are 15 residues in the CDR3. Trimming removed 6 bases at V and 2 bases at J, with 17 bases between. Germline V gene sequence: CDR1 SGHNT, CDR2 YYREEE (reference sequence). The CDR3 protein is CASIKDGAGNYGYTF. CDR3 in DNA: TGTGCCAGCATCAAGGACGGCGCAGGGAACTATGGCTACACCTTC.

The gene calls are TRBV2 and TRBJ2-1, with 12 bases aligning to TRBD2. The length of the CDR3 is 17 residues. Germline CDR1 and CDR2: SNHLY and FYNNEI. V shed 6 bases, J shed 0 bases, and the junction held 6 bases outside the gene matches. The DNA for the CDR3 is TGTGCCAGCAGAAACTTGGGACTAGCGGGCTCCTACAATGAGCAGTTCTTC. It is translated as CASRNLGLAGSYNEQFF.

The V and J genes are TRBV6-1 and TRBJ1-2; 7 bases agree with TRBD1. Trimming cost V 6 bases and J 6 bases; bases outside gene matches: 7. Germline V gene lookup returns CDR1 MNHNS and CDR2 SASEGT. This CDR3 region has 13 residues. In nucleotides, the CDR3 is TGTGCCAGCAGCCTTTACAGGGGTGATGGCTACACCTTC. Amino acids: CASSLYRGDGYTF.

This clone has just one count. The chain carries TRBV2 and TRBJ1-2; 9 positions agree with TRBD1. Germline loops: CDR1 SNHLY, CDR2 FYNNEI. J lost 6 bases, V lost 6 bases, and 5 bases had no gene match. This CDR3 region has 13 residues. The CDR3 bases are TGTGCCAGCAGCCTACAGGGGGCGAATGGCTACACCTTC. Protein: CASSLQGANGYTF.

The chain recombines TRBV11-3 with TRBJ2-1; D remains ambiguous. Trimming took off 4 bases at V and 1 base at J, with 8 bases between the two ends. The CDR3 covers 14 residues. Germline V CDR1 and CDR2: SGHNT, YENEEA. The CDR3 here is CASSSGPSYNEQFF. The CDR3 coding sequence is TGTGCCAGCAGCTCCGGGCCTTCCTACAATGAGCAGTTCTTC.

V usage is TRBV10-3 and J usage is TRBJ2-1, with 10 bases lining up with TRBD2. Germline CDR1 ENHRY, CDR2 SYGVKD. This CDR3 contains 16 residues. V trimming: 8 bases; J trimming: 0 bases; junction bases outside the gene matches: 7. CDR3 sequence: CAIGKAGGSSYNEQFF. The CDR3 region has the DNA TGTGCCATCGGTAAAGCGGGAGGGAGCTCCTACAATGAGCAGTTCTTC.

This clone was seen a handful of times. The chain combines TRBV28 with TRBJ2-3; 7 bases are a match to TRBD2. V was pared by 5 bases and J by 2 bases, with 7 bases of the junction left unmatched. CDR3 length equals 15 residues. From germline, CDR1 is MDHEN and CDR2 SYDVKM. CDR3 residues: CASSGAGAYTDTQYF. The CDR3 coding sequence is TGTGCCAGCAGTGGGGCGGGAGCTTACACAGATACGCAGTATTTT.

V and J are TRBV28 and TRBJ2-7; tentative D call: TRBD1 (6 bases). CDR1 is MDHEN and CDR2 is SYDVKM in the germline V gene. Trimming pared 6 bases from V and 6 bases from J, leaving 15 bases between. The CDR3 extends over 13 amino acids. The CDR3 DNA reads TGTGCCAGCAGAGGGGGAATACTGGGCGAGCAGTACTTC. Translating it yields CASRGGILGEQYF. The full variable domain, completed using reference TRBV28 and TRBJ2-7, is DVKVTQSSRYLVKRTGEKVFLECVQDMDHENMFWYRQDPGLGLRLIYFSYDVKMKEKGDIPEGYSVSREKKERFSLILESASTNQTSMYLCASRGGILGEQYFGPGTRLTVT.

This clone was observed a few times. The gene calls are TRBV19 and TRBJ1-1; 8 bases fit TRBD1. CDR3 length equals 15 residues. V shed 3 bases, J shed 0 bases, and the junction held 3 bases outside the gene matches. Germline CDR1 LNHDA, CDR2 SQIVND (reference sequence). CDR3 sequence reads: CASSMTGALNTEAFF. DNA for the CDR3: TGTGCCAGTAGTATGACAGGGGCCCTGAACACTGAAGCTTTCTTT.

The gene calls are TRBV11-2 and TRBJ2-5, with unresolved D. Per the germline V gene, CDR1 is SGHAT and CDR2 is FQNNGV. Trimming removed 5 bases at V and 4 bases at J, with 8 bases between. The CDR3 sequence is 12 residues long. CDR3 sequence reads: CASSLVPETQYF. The CDR3 region has the DNA TGTGCCAGCAGCCTAGTACCAGAGACCCAGTACTTC. The entire variable domain, with the rest obtained from reference TRBV11-2 and TRBJ2-5, is as follows: EAGVAQSPRYKIIEKRQSVAFWCNPISGHATLYWYQQILGQGPKLLIQFQNNGVVDDSQLPKDRFSAERLKGVDSTLKIQPAKLEDSAVYLCASSLVPETQYFGPGTRLLVL.

The chain uses TRBV28 and TRBJ1-2, with 7 bases fitting TRBD1. Germline V gene sequence: CDR1 MDHEN, CDR2 SYDVKM. V was pared by 3 bases and J by 4 bases, with 2 bases of the junction left unmatched. This CDR3 contains 13 residues. CDR3 coding DNA: TGTGCCAGCAGTTTCAGGGGGGCCTATGGCTACACCTTC. This codes for CASSFRGAYGYTF.

The rearrangement uses TRBV6-1 and TRBJ2-3, with 12 bases that match TRBD2. In germline, CDR1 is MNHNS, CDR2 SASEGT. J gave up 5 bases and V 7 bases, and 7 bases lay outside the gene matches. The CDR3 has 15 amino acids. CDR3 region: CASTPTGLAGDTQYF. The CDR3, as DNA: TGTGCCAGCACCCCGACGGGACTAGCGGGAGATACGCAGTATTTT.

This chain links TRBV7-9 with TRBJ2-1; D call uncertain. CDR1 and CDR2 (germline): SEHNR, FQNEAQ (reference sequence). This CDR3 is 16 amino acids long. Trimming took 1 base from V and 0 from J, leaving 10 bases between them. DNA of the CDR3: TGTGCCAGCAGCTTAGGTTTGTCAGCCTCCTACAATGAGCAGTTCTTC. Its translation is CASSLGLSASYNEQFF.

This chain connects TRBV18 to TRBJ2-5; TRBD1 aligns across 7 bases. This CDR3 is built from 15 residues. Trimming at V came to 3 bases and at J to 5 bases, leaving 9 bases not matched to a gene. CDR1 is KGHSH and CDR2 is LQKENI in the germline V gene. CDR3 sequence (DNA): TGTGCCAGCTCACCCGACAGGGCCAACGTCGAGACCCAGTACTTC. It translates to CASSPDRANVETQYF.

This clone was seen more than once but under ten times. J is TRBJ2-1 and V is TRBV2, with D perhaps TRBD2 (5 bases). The CDR3 length is 13 residues. Trimming pared 8 bases from V and 6 bases from J, leaving 14 bases between. Germline loops: CDR1 SNHLY, CDR2 FYNNEI. The CDR3 nucleotides are TGTGCCAGCGTACTAGTTGAACCCAATGAGCAGTTCTTC. Translation: CASVLVEPNEQFF.

This rearrangement joins TRBV29-1 to TRBJ1-1; D is unresolved. This CDR3 contains 11 residues. Germline V lookup: CDR1 SQVTM, CDR2 ANQGSEA. The V and J ends lost 7 bases and 0 bases respectively, with 6 bases between them. The CDR3 coding sequence is TGCAGCGCCACGGTGAACACTGAAGCTTTCTTT. Amino acid sequence: CSATVNTEAFF.